A selection of T cell receptor beta chains follows, all from one sample in a study of shared clonotypes between healthy human individuals. Method: immunoSEQ multiplex PCR; TCRdb's copy keeps in-frame clones and lacks some. The sample includes around 440,000 clones, more than 70% seen only once; the top ten take approximately 12%. The sample taken for sequencing was PBMCs. Receptors originate from a woman aged 40-49 years in good health. Some clones in this sample may be carry-over from other donors' samples. Both conserved end residues are part of each CDR3. The D gene is left open where the match is weak. Some rows mark clone size as missing; the rest say once, few, many or name a class of expanded clone.

j_call,v_call,clone_size,d_call,cdr3_aa,cdr3_nt
TRBJ2-7,TRBV6-5,.,.,CASSRAEEQYF,TGTGCCAGCAGCCGTGCGGAGGAGCAGTACTTC
TRBJ2-1,TRBV30,.,.,CAWSYGLDEQFF,TGTGCCTGGAGTTACGGCTTGGATGAGCAGTTCTTC
TRBJ2-7,TRBV16,once,TRBD1,CASSPAGQGRLEASYEQYF,TGTGCCAGCAGCCCGGCGGGACAGGGAAGGTTGGAGGCCTCCTACGAGCAGTACTTC
TRBJ1-5,TRBV19,once,.,CASSYSRDSGQPQHF,TGTGCCAGTAGTTATAGCAGGGATTCAGGACAGCCCCAGCATTTT
TRBJ2-1,TRBV6-5,.,.,CASSYSRLRNEQFF,TGTGCCAGCAGTTACTCTCGGCTGCGCAATGAGCAGTTCTTC
TRBJ1-2,TRBV30,.,.,CAWSDSYGYTF,TGTGCCTGGAGCGACAGCTATGGCTACACCTTC
TRBJ2-6,TRBV29-1,.,.,CSVFRGGTGANVLTF,TGCAGCGTTTTCAGGGGGGGTACTGGGGCCAACGTCCTGACTTTC
TRBJ2-7,TRBV7-8,.,.,CASTKEVQRSGEQYF,TGTGCCAGCACCAAGGAGGTACAGCGCTCTGGTGAGCAGTACTTC
TRBJ2-5,TRBV25-1,.,.,CATRVWGQETQYF,TGTGCCACCAGGGTCTGGGGACAAGAGACCCAGTACTTC
TRBJ2-1,TRBV29-1,.,TRBD2,CSVGLAGLFNEQFF,TGCAGCGTTGGACTAGCGGGATTATTCAATGAGCAGTTCTTC
TRBJ2-1,TRBV29-1,.,TRBD2,CSVGPPSGRVGEQFF,TGCAGCGTTGGCCCTCCTAGCGGGAGAGTAGGTGAGCAGTTCTTC
TRBJ2-7,TRBV6-5,.,.,CASSRGREGYEQYF,TGTGCCAGCAGTAGGGGCAGGGAAGGCTACGAGCAGTACTTC
TRBJ2-7,TRBV25-1,.,TRBD2,CASSGIAGDEQYF,TGTGCCAGCAGTGGAATAGCGGGTGATGAGCAGTACTTC
TRBJ2-7,TRBV2,few,.,CASSLPSRGVEQYF,TGTGCCAGCAGTCTACCCTCCAGGGGTGTAGAGCAGTACTTC
TRBJ2-5,TRBV7-7,once,.,CASSQGSRGETQYF,TGTGCCAGCAGCCAAGGGTCTAGGGGGGAGACCCAGTACTTC
TRBJ2-2,TRBV5-3,.,TRBD1,CARSRSDRANTGELFF,TGTGCCAGAAGCCGTTCGGACAGGGCGAACACCGGGGAGCTGTTTTTT
TRBJ1-5,TRBV19,.,.,CASSKTPWGNQPQHF,TGTGCCAGTAGTAAGACCCCTTGGGGCAATCAGCCCCAGCATTTT
TRBJ1-1,TRBV10-3,.,.,CAISSRGEWGTEAFF,TGTGCCATCAGTTCAAGGGGGGAGTGGGGCACTGAAGCTTTCTTT
TRBJ2-7,TRBV28,.,.,CASSHDRNPIAEQYF,TGTGCCAGCAGTCACGACAGGAACCCAATTGCCGAGCAGTACTTC
TRBJ2-7,TRBV6-5,many,.,CASSNGRWGNEQYF,TGTGCCAGCAGTAACGGACGGTGGGGCAACGAGCAGTACTTC
TRBJ2-7,TRBV7-8,.,.,CASSFRTAGPYEQYF,TGTGCCAGCAGCTTTCGCACAGCCGGTCCCTACGAGCAGTACTTC
TRBJ2-3,TRBV30,.,.,CAWSPGGSLSDTQYF,TGTGCCTGGAGTCCGGGGGGCAGTCTCTCAGATACGCAGTATTTT
TRBJ2-7,TRBV28,.,TRBD2,CASSEASGRRHYEQYF,TGTGCCAGCAGTGAGGCTAGCGGGAGGCGTCACTACGAGCAGTACTTC
TRBJ1-3,TRBV28,.,.,CASRTSGNTIYF,TGTGCCAGCAGAACCTCTGGAAACACCATATATTTT
TRBJ1-2,TRBV7-9,.,TRBD1,CASSNRDRENGGYTF,TGTGCCAGCAGCAACCGGGACAGGGAAAACGGTGGCTACACCTTC
TRBJ1-5,TRBV5-1,.,TRBD1,CASSLQGNNQPQHF,TGCGCCAGCAGCTTACAGGGGAACAATCAGCCCCAGCATTTT
TRBJ1-1,TRBV11-2,once,TRBD1,CASSTRDRGPEAFF,TGTGCCAGCAGCACACGGGACAGGGGACCTGAAGCTTTCTTT
TRBJ2-3,TRBV11-2,.,TRBD2,CASSLGTSGYTDTQYF,TGTGCCAGCAGCTTGGGGACTAGCGGATACACAGATACGCAGTATTTT
TRBJ1-3,TRBV9,.,TRBD1,CASSVTGRSGNTIYF,TGTGCCAGCAGCGTGACAGGGCGCTCTGGAAACACCATATATTTT
TRBJ1-1,TRBV19,.,.,CASSTNRVGNTEAFF,TGTGCCAGTAGTACAAACAGGGTCGGGAACACTGAAGCTTTCTTT
TRBJ2-7,TRBV28,.,.,CASSLVLRTAFIVYEQYF,TGTGCCAGCAGTTTGGTATTGCGGACCGCTTTTATCGTCTACGAGCAGTACTTC
TRBJ1-2,TRBV6-1,.,.,CASSERTALTRGGYTF,TGTGCCAGCAGTGAAAGGACAGCACTTACAAGGGGCGGCTACACCTTC
TRBJ1-2,TRBV2,.,.,CASSYGPNYGYTF,TGTGCCAGCAGCTACGGGCCGAACTATGGCTACACCTTC
TRBJ2-2,TRBV5-4,.,TRBD1,CASSKGQTNPNTGELFF,TGTGCCAGCAGCAAGGGACAGACAAACCCGAACACCGGGGAGCTGTTTTTT
TRBJ1-3,TRBV30,.,.,CAWGLGNTIYF,TGTGCCTGGGGTTTGGGAAACACCATATATTTT
TRBJ2-3,TRBV9,few,.,CASSVNGQYTDTQYF,TGTGCCAGCAGCGTTAATGGACAGTACACAGATACGCAGTATTTT
TRBJ2-2,TRBV14,.,.,CASSQDHPNTGELFF,TGTGCCAGCAGCCAAGACCACCCGAACACCGGGGAGCTGTTTTTT